Shown below are 19 T cell receptor beta chains from a single sample sequenced in a study of Graves' ophthalmopathy and Graves' hyperthyroidism. Amplification targeted the TCR beta CDR3 regions, with RNA transcripts as the source material. The library came from an HTBI-primed first-round RT-PCR and a second-round multiplex PCR. TCRdb called the multiplex PCR reads again in MiXCR, with one record for every CDR3 protein. The data hold 650,000 to 900,000 distinct CDR3 sequences, with 40% observed a single time. Sequences were obtained from peripheral blood. These receptor sequences come from an adult man with Graves' ophthalmopathy.

This clonotype has a count of ten or more. A single base separates this from a much larger clone, so it may be a read error. V gene TRBV15 combines with J gene TRBJ1-2; 8 bases fit TRBD1. This CDR3 comprises 13 residues. Germline CDR1 reads LNHNV; CDR2 reads YYDKDF (reference sequence). For the CDR3, the DNA is TGTGCCACCAGCAGGGACAGGGAAATTGGCTACGCCTTC. It yields the protein CATSRDREIGYAF.

This rearrangement joins TRBV29-1 to TRBJ1-1; 7 positions match TRBD1. The CDR3 is made up of 15 amino acids. Germline V CDR1 and CDR2: SQVTM, ANQGSEA. The V and J ends lost 0 bases and 4 bases, in that order; junction bases with no gene match: 8. The CDR3 here is CSVEDPRDSVTEAFF. The CDR3 region has the DNA TGCAGCGTTGAAGACCCAAGGGACAGCGTCACTGAAGCTTTCTTT.

There are a few counts of this clonotype. The junction departs from the called germline gene at one end, perhaps through a read error. This rearrangement joins TRBV24-1 to TRBJ1-1; D ambiguous. The CDR3 extends over 12 amino acids. Germline V lookup: CDR1 KGHDR, CDR2 SFDVKD. The CDR3 DNA is TGTGCCAGCAGTTCTGGGGTTTCTGAAGCTTTCTTT. Its protein product is CASSSGVSEAFF.

The chain is built from TRBV7-2 and TRBJ1-6, with D possibly being TRBD1 (6 bases). This CDR3 has 15 amino acids. V shed 5 bases and J shed 5 bases, with 13 bases lying between them. Per the germline V gene, CDR1 is SGHTA and CDR2 is FQGNSA. DNA of the CDR3: TGTGCCAGCAGCGTAGTGGACAGAAATAATTCACCCCTCCACTTT. Translated, it gives CASSVVDRNNSPLHF.

This clonotype has ten or more counts. This chain connects TRBV7-2 to TRBJ1-6; D is possibly TRBD1 (6 bases). Per germline, CDR1 SGHTA and CDR2 FQGNSA. Trimming removed 1 base from V and 6 bases from J, with 10 bases in between. This CDR3 has 15 residues. Here the CDR3 reads CASSLGGTTNSPLHF. In nucleotides, the CDR3 is TGTGCCAGCAGCTTAGGGGGGACAACTAATTCACCCCTCCACTTT.

The V call is TRBV5-4, the J call TRBJ1-1, with 7 bases aligning to TRBD1. CDR1 and CDR2 (germline): SGHNT, YYREEE (reference sequence). The V and J ends lost 6 bases and 1 base, in that order; junction bases with no gene match: 3. The CDR3 is made up of 13 amino acids. CDR3 in amino acids: CASTGQPNTEAFF. For the CDR3, the DNA is TGTGCCAGCACGGGACAGCCGAACACTGAAGCTTTCTTT.

The chain couples TRBV5-6 to TRBJ2-6; no clear D gene. The V and J ends lost 3 bases and 0 bases respectively, with 16 bases between them. This CDR3 is 18 amino acids long. Germline CDR1 and CDR2: SGHDT and YYEEEE. The CDR3 loop reads CASSSPDMFLSGANVLTF. The CDR3 DNA is TGTGCCAGCAGCTCGCCCGACATGTTCCTCTCTGGGGCCAACGTCCTGACTTTC.

The V call is TRBV15, the J call TRBJ1-2, with 7 bases lining up with TRBD1. Germline V gives CDR1 LNHNV, CDR2 YYDKDF (reference sequence). The trim removed 5 bases at V and 4 bases at J, leaving 1 base unmatched. This CDR3 is built from 12 residues. The DNA for the CDR3 is TGTGCCACCAGCGGACAGGCCTATGGCTACACCTTC. This sequence encodes CATSGQAYGYTF.

The chain links TRBV20-1 to TRBJ1-5; 10 bases align to TRBD1. Trimming cost V 5 bases and J 6 bases; bases outside gene matches: 4. Germline assignment: CDR1 DFQATT and CDR2 SNEGSKA (reference sequence). The CDR3 is made up of 13 amino acids. CDR3 residues: CSAEGQGSQPQHF. The CDR3 coding sequence is TGCAGTGCTGAGGGACAGGGGTCTCAGCCCCAGCATTTT.

In this sample, this clonotype turned up many times. The chain uses TRBV25-1 and TRBJ2-7; D ambiguous. Germline CDR1 is MGHDK and CDR2 is SYGVNS. The CDR3 contains 10 residues. With 7 bases removed from V and 3 bases from J, the gap between germline ends came to 4 bases. CDR3 nucleotide sequence: TGTGCCAGCAAAGGCTACGAGCAGTACTTC. Translation gives CASKGYEQYF.

This clonotype turned up a few times. V usage is TRBV14 and J usage is TRBJ1-2; D unresolved. CDR1 SGHDN and CDR2 FVKESK come from the germline V gene. V dropped 3 bases and J dropped 4 bases, with 18 bases sitting between them. The CDR3 spans 16 residues. CDR3 residues: CASSHGPRAPGYGYTF. The CDR3 bases are TGTGCCAGCAGCCATGGCCCACGGGCGCCCGGCTATGGCTACACCTTC.

This chain joins TRBV7-9 and TRBJ2-7; 8 nucleotides match TRBD1. The V gene's germline CDR1 is SEHNR and CDR2 FQNEAQ (reference sequence). CDR3 length: 16 residues. V gave up 0 bases and J gave up 0 bases; unmatched junction bases: 4. The CDR3 sequence is CASSLAGTGNSYEQYF. DNA of the CDR3: TGTGCCAGCAGCTTAGCGGGGACAGGCAACTCCTACGAGCAGTACTTC.

Remarks on this clonotype: The conserved final phenylalanine or tryptophan is absent from the CDR3, which likely points to a read error. The V gene is TRBV6-6, the J gene TRBJ1-3; possible D gene TRBD1, 5 bases. This CDR3 comprises 17 residues. From germline, CDR1 is MNHNY and CDR2 SVGAGI (reference sequence). Trimming took 2 bases from V and 0 from J, leaving 14 bases between them. In DNA form, the CDR3 reads TGTGCCAGCAGTTACAGCGGGGCTTCCCTCTCTGGAAACACCATATATGTT. It translates to CASSYSGASLSGNTIYV.

The chain combines TRBV7-2 with TRBJ2-5; D perhaps matches TRBD2 (6 bases). In germline, CDR1 is SGHTA, CDR2 FQGNSA. CDR3 length equals 14 residues. Trimming stripped 5 bases from V and 4 bases from J, with 14 bases between. CDR3 in amino acids: CASSMGRGLETQYF. In DNA, the CDR3 is TGTGCCAGCAGCATGGGACGGGGACTAGAGACCCAGTACTTC.

In its sample, this clonotype was seen many times. The chain recombines TRBV5-1 with TRBJ1-5; a possible D gene is TRBD1 (5 bases). Germline CDR1 and CDR2: SGHRS and YFSETQ. CDR3 length equals 15 residues. Trimming removed 4 bases from V and 4 bases from J, with 15 bases in between. The CDR3 protein is CASSLDSGLNQPQHF. DNA of the CDR3: TGCGCCAGCAGCCTGGATTCAGGGCTGAATCAGCCCCAGCATTTT. The whole variable domain, remainder taken from reference TRBV5-1 and TRBJ1-5, is KAGVTQTPRYLIKTRGQQVTLSCSPISGHRSVSWYQQTPGQGLQFLFEYFSETQRNKGNFPGRFSGRQFSNSRSEMNVSTLELGDSALYLCASSLDSGLNQPQHFGDGTRLSIL.

The chain links TRBV7-8 to TRBJ2-7; 8 bases fit TRBD2. The CDR3 is 14 residues long. Germline V gene lookup returns CDR1 SGHVS and CDR2 FQNEAQ. With V trimmed by 5 bases and J by 7 bases, 10 bases remained unmatched. CDR3 DNA: TGTGCCAGCAGCCAAGGAGCGGGAGAGGGTGAGCAGTACTTC. Protein product: CASSQGAGEGEQYF. Variable domain in full (rest from reference TRBV7-8 and TRBJ2-7): GAGVSQSPRYKVAKRGQDVALRCDPISGHVSLFWYQQALGQGPEFLTYFQNEAQLDKSGLPSDRFFAERPEGSVSTLKIQRTQQEDSAVYLCASSQGAGEGEQYFGPGTRLTVT.

The chain links TRBV2 to TRBJ1-5; 7 nucleotides match TRBD1. Per germline, CDR1 SNHLY and CDR2 FYNNEI. The junction had 4 bases not matched to a gene; V was cut back by 1 base and J by 4 bases. The CDR3 runs 15 residues. The CDR3 DNA sequence: TGTGCCAGCAGTGAAGACAGGGGACAGAATCAGCCCCAGCATTTT. Translation: CASSEDRGQNQPQHF.

This clonotype has a single count. V and J are TRBV7-9 and TRBJ1-1, with D possibly TRBD1 on 6 matching bases. The V gene lost 4 bases and the J gene lost 11 bases, with 20 bases spanning the gap. Germline V lookup: CDR1 SEHNR, CDR2 FQNEAQ (reference sequence). This CDR3 is 14 amino acids long. The CDR3 coding sequence is TGTGCCAGCAGCTACCAAACCGGACAGTCTGGGGCTTTCTTT. Its protein is CASSYQTGQSGAFF.

This clonotype has a count of ten or more. The J gene is TRBJ1-6, the V gene TRBV15; 8 nucleotides agree with TRBD1. The CDR3 contains 15 residues. Per germline, CDR1 LNHNV and CDR2 YYDKDF (reference sequence). V was clipped by 3 bases and J by 2 bases; unmatched bases: 0. In DNA form, the CDR3 reads TGTGCCACCAGCAGGGACAGGGCCTATAATTCACCCCTCCACTTT. Protein: CATSRDRAYNSPLHF. The full variable domain, completed using reference TRBV15 and TRBJ1-6, is DAMVIQNPRYQVTQFGKPVTLSCSQTLNHNVMYWYQQKSSQAPKLLFHYYDKDFNNEADTPDNFQSRRPNTSFCFLDIRSPGLGDTAMYLCATSRDRAYNSPLHFGNGTRLTVT.